This T cell receptor (beta chain) emerged from a study of beta chain features in type 1 diabetes. Points on this clone: Its antigen is unidentified.

Reverse transcription of all isolated RNA meant that expressed TCRB transcripts were sequenced. The assay was immunoSEQ multiplex PCR, and TCRdb's table has in-frame clones only and misses some. Of about 15,000 clones in the sample, over 40% were seen once. The V gene end was trimmed by 5 bases and the J gene end by 2 bases; junction bases not matched to a gene: 16. This CDR3 comprises 18 residues. Germline values: CDR1 SGHVS, CDR2 FNYEAQ. Study outcomes and limitations: Moderate yet significant TCRB CDR3 shortening was seen in Type 1 diabetes patients in all four CD4+ subsets.

This clonotype was obtained from a woman aged 40 to 50 in good health. The genes are TRBV7-6 and TRBJ2-3, with TRBD2 identical over 7 bases. The sequencing input was stem cell memory CD4+ T cells from blood. In DNA, the CDR3 is TGTGCCAGCAGCCCTGGGACTACCCCCTTTCATAACACAGATACGCAGTATTTT. This codes for CASSPGTTPFHNTDTQYF. The complete variable domain, with remaining parts taken from reference TRBV7-6 and TRBJ2-3, reads GAGVSQSPRYKVTKRGQDVALRCDPISGHVSLYWYRQALGQGPEFLTYFNYEAQQDKSGLPNDRFSAERPEGSISTLTIQRTEQRDSAMYRCASSPGTTPFHNTDTQYFGPGTRLTVL.